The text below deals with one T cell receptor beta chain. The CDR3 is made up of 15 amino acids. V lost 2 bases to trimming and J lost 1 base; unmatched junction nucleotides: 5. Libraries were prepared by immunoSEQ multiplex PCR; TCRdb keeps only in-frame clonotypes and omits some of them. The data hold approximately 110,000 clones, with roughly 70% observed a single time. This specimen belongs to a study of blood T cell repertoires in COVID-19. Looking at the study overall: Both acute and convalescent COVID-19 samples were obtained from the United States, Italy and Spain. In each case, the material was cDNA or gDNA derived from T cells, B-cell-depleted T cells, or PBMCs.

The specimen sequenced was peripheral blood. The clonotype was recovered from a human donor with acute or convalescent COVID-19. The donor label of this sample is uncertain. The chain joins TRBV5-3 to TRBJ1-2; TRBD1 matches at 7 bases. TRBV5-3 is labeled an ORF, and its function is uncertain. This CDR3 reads CARSLHGQDNYGYTF. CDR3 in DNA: TGTGCCAGAAGCTTACATGGACAGGATAACTATGGCTACACCTTC.